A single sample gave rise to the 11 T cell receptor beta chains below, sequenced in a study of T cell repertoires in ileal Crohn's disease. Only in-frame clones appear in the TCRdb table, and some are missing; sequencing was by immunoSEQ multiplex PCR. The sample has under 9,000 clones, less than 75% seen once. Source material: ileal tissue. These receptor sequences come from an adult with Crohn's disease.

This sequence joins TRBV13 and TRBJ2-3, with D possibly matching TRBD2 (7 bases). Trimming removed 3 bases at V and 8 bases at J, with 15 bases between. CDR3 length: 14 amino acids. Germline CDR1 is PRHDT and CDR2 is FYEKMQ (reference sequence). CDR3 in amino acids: CASSLSAGASTQYF. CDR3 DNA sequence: TGTGCCAGCAGCTTGTCGGCGGGGGCTAGTACGCAGTATTTT.

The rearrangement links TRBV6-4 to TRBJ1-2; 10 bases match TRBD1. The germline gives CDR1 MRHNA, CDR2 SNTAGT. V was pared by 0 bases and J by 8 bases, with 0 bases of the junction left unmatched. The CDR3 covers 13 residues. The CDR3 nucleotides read TGTGCCAGCAGTGACTCGACAGGGGGCGGCTACACCTTC. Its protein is CASSDSTGGGYTF.

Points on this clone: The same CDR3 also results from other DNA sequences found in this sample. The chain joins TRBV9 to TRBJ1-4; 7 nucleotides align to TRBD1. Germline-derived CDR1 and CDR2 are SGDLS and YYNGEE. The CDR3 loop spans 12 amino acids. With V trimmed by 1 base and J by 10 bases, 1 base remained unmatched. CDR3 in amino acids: CASSVQGGKLFF. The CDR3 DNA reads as TGTGCCAGCAGCGTACAGGGGGGAAAACTGTTTTTT.

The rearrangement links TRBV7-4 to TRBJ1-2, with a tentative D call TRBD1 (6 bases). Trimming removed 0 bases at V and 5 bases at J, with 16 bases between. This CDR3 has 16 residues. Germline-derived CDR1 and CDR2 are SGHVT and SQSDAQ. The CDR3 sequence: CASSLARDTRAYGYTF. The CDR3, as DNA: TGTGCCAGCAGCTTAGCTCGGGACACGAGGGCTTATGGCTACACCTTC.

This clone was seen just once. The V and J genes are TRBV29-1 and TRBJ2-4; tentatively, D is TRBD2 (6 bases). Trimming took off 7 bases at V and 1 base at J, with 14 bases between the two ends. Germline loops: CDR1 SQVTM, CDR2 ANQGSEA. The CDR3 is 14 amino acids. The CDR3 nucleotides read TGCAGCGGGGGGGAACTGGGGGCCAAAAACATTCAGTACTTC. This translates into CSGGELGAKNIQYF.

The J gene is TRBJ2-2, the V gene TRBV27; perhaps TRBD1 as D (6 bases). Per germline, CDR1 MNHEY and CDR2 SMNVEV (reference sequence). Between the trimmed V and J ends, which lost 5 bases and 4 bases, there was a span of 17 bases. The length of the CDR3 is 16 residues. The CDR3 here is CASSHLGRGGTGELFF. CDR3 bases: TGTGCCAGCAGTCATCTTGGGAGAGGGGGCACCGGGGAGCTGTTTTTT.

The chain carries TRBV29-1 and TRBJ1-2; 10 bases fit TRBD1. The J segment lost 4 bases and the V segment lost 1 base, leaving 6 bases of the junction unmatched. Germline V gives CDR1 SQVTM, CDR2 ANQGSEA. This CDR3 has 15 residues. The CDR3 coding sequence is TGCAGCGTTGAAGGCGACAGGGGGCGAACCTATGGCTACACCTTC. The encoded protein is CSVEGDRGRTYGYTF.

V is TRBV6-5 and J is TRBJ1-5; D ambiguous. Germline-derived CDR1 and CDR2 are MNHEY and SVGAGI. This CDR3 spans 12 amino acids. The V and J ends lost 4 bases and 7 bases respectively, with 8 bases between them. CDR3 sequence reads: CASSSPGQPQHF. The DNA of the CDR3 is TGTGCCAGCAGTTCCCCGGGACAGCCCCAGCATTTT.

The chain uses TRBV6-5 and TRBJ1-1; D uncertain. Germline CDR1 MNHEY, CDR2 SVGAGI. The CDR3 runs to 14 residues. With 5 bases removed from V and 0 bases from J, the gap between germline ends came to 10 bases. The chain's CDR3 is CASSPRLMNTEAFF. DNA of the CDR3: TGTGCCAGCAGTCCCAGGCTCATGAACACTGAAGCTTTCTTT.

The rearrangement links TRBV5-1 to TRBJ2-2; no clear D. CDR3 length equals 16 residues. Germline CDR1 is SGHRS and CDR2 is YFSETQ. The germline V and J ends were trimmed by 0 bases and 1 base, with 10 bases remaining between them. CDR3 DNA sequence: TGCGCCAGCAGCTTGGACGGTGCAGGGAACACCGGGGAGCTGTTTTTT. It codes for CASSLDGAGNTGELFF.

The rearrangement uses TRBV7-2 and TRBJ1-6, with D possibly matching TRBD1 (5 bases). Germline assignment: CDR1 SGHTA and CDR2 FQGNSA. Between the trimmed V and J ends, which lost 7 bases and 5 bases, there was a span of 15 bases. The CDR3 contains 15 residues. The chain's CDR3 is CASTRSRANNSPLHF. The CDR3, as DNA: TGTGCCAGCACCCGGAGCAGGGCAAATAATTCACCCCTCCACTTT.